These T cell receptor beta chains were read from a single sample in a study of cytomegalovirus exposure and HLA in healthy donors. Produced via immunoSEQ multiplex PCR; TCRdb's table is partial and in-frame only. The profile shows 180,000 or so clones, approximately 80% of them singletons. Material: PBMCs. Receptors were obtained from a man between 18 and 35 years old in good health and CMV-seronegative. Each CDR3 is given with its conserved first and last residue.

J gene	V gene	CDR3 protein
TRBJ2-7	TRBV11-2	CASSLEAGGPYEQYF
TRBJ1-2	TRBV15	CATSRDRGGYGYTF
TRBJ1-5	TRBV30	CAWSNPGEPQHF
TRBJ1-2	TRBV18	CASSDTTGILDGYTF
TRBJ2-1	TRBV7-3	CASSLTSGSSNSYNEQFF
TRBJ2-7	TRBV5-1	CASSLDAGAHEQYF
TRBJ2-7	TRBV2	CASNREYYEQYF
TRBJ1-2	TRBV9	CASSAEGTGGGYGYTF
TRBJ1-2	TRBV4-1	CASTKPGGWGYGYTF
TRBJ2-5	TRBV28	CASRGQKETQYF
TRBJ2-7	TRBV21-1	CASSGGTSRPYEQYF
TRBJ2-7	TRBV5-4	CASSAGGRIYEQYF
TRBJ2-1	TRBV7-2	CASSLTSGRNEQFF
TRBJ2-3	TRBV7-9	CASSLDWRGGPDTQYF
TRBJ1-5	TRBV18	CASSRPGQPQHF
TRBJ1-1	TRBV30	CARLNINRDRTNTEAFF
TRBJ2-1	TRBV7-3	CASSLSGGSYNEQFF
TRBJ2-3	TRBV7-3	CASSTPGVAGNLSGRTDTQYF
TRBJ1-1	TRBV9	CASSVAVNTEAFF
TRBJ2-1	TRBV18	CASSPPGGGSANEQFF
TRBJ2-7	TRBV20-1	CSARDTYEQYF
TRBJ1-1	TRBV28	CASRDTVMNTEAFF
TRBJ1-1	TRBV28	CASSPGTGTGYTEAFF
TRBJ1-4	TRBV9	CASSLHRTPPAIF
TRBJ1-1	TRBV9	CASSVEGLAAFF
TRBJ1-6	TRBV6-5	CASSRTGARSPLHF
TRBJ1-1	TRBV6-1	CASMKGGGYTEAFF
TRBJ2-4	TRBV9	CASSSRPGGLNIQYF
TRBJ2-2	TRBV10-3	CAISDQKTANTGELFF
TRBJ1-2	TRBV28	CASSPTRGGPYGYTF
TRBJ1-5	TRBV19	CASSIGYRQPQHF
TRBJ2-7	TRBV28	CASSPPSVNEQYF
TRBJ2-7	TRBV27	CASSRTGGYEQYF
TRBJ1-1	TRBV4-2	CASSRGQGRTTNTEAFF
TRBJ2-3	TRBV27	CASSPRAGVGTDTQYF
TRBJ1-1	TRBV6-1	CASSEAGQDTEAFF
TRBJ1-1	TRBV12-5	CASGLNLLQGVGTEAFF
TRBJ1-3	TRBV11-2	CASSLVSDTIYF
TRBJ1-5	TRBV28	CASSRTSYSNQPQHF
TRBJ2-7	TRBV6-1	CASSEGTSGSYEQYF
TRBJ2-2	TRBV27	CASTHTRLAGAATGELFF
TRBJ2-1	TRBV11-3	CASSPGTGGTNEQFF
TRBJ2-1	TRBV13	CASSQDSNSYNEQFF
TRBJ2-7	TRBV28	CASRPAGGEQYF
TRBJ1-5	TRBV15	CATSRDKTGGNQPQHF
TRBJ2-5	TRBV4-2	CASSQGATEETQYF
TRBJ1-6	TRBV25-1	CASSEYKTGPYNSPLHF
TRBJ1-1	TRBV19	CASSMRQNTEAFF
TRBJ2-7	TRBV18	CASSEGQGKPYEQYF
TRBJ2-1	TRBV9	CASSVGGTVTYNEQFF
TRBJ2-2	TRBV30	CAWTPRGVGELFF
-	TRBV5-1	CASSLEGGSSYEQYF
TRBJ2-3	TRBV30	CAWSVLGARGAQYF
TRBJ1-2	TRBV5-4	CASSFRDRGRGHGYTF
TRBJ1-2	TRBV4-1	CASSLSWTSSYGYTF
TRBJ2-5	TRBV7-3	CASSSRGGREETQYF
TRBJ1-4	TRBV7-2	CASSGRRGTNEKLFF
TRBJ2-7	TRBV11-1	CAIDRGINEQYF
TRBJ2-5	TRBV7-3	CASSLGGSETQYF